These 31 T cell receptor beta chains were sequenced from one sample in a study of T-cell memory formation after mild COVID-19. TCRdb re-analysed the 5' RACE reads in MiXCR, keeping a single row per CDR3 protein. The sample consists of roughly 320,000 distinct CDR3 sequences, around 27% of them appearing once. What was sequenced was PBMCs or a T cell subset sorted from them (not recorded which). All receptors derive from an adult woman who had mild COVID-19 (a few samples of this study predate the infection). Cell type and time point are not known.

This clonotype was found a few times. The CDR3 loop is CASHRDRGSDEQYF. The CDR3 DNA sequence: TGCGCCAGCCACCGGGACAGGGGGTCGGACGAGCAGTACTTC. The chain links TRBV5-1 to TRBJ2-7, with TRBD1 identical over 11 bases. The CDR3 is made up of 14 amino acids. In germline, CDR1 is SGHRS, CDR2 YFSETQ. The V gene end was trimmed by 7 bases and the J gene end by 5 bases; junction bases not matched to a gene: 8.

For the CDR3, the DNA is TGCGCCAGCAGTCAACCGAGACAGGCCCCGCTTAATTCACCCCTCCACTTT. It specifies CASSQPRQAPLNSPLHF. The chain employs TRBV23-1 and TRBJ1-6; maybe TRBD1 (6 bases). TRBV23-1 counts as an open reading frame of uncertain function. V shed 2 bases and J shed 6 bases, with 17 bases lying between them. The CDR3 consists of 17 residues.

CDR3 sequence reads: CSAKSGGTYNEQFF. DNA for the CDR3: TGCAGTGCTAAGAGCGGAGGAACCTACAATGAGCAGTTCTTC. The J gene is TRBJ2-1, the V gene TRBV20-1; D may be TRBD2 (5 bases). There are 14 residues in the CDR3. Germline-derived CDR1 and CDR2 are DFQATT and SNEGSKA (reference sequence). Trimming removed 4 bases from V and 2 bases from J, with 12 bases in between.

The chain is built from TRBV20-1 and TRBJ2-5; TRBD2 matches at 9 bases. In germline, CDR1 is DFQATT, CDR2 SNEGSKA (reference sequence). V dropped 3 bases and J dropped 5; count of bases not matched to a gene: 16. This CDR3 is built from 17 residues. The CDR3 loop reads CSASEAPQREVGETQYF. CDR3 DNA: TGCAGTGCTAGTGAGGCCCCACAGCGGGAGGTGGGGGAGACCCAGTACTTC.

This clonotype appeared a few times. The J gene is TRBJ2-5, the V gene TRBV20-1; 8 bases line up with TRBD2. The germline V gene has CDR1 DFQATT and CDR2 SNEGSKA (reference sequence). This CDR3 has 14 amino acids. V was clipped by 6 bases and J by 4 bases; unmatched bases: 10. This chain's CDR3 is CSAKLADLRETQYF. DNA of the CDR3: TGCAGTGCCAAACTAGCGGACCTGCGAGAGACCCAGTACTTC.

The chain has TRBV7-2 and TRBJ2-1; D is uncertain. Germline V lookup: CDR1 SGHTA, CDR2 FQGNSA. The length of the CDR3 is 16 residues. V dropped 4 bases and J dropped 5 bases, with 18 bases sitting between them. The CDR3 loop is CASSSPLLGRDNEQFF. CDR3 nucleotides: TGTGCCAGCAGCTCCCCCTTACTTGGACGGGACAATGAGCAGTTCTTC. Together with reference TRBV7-2 and TRBJ2-1, the CDR3 gives the full variable domain: GAGVSQSPSNKVTEKGKDVELRCDPISGHTALYWYRQSLGQGLEFLIYFQGNSAPDKSGLPSDRFSAERTGGSVSTLTIQRTQQEDSAVYLCASSSPLLGRDNEQFFGPGTRLTVL.

This clonotype has more than one count but fewer than ten. The chain recombines TRBV3-1 with TRBJ1-2, with D hard to call. The CDR3 totals 14 residues. Germline V gene sequence: CDR1 LGHDT, CDR2 YNNKEL (reference sequence). V dropped 1 base and J dropped 4 bases, with 10 bases sitting between them. As DNA, the CDR3 is TGTGCCAGCAGCCAAGGTCTGTCGAGCTATGGCTACACCTTC. Protein product: CASSQGLSSYGYTF.

A few counts support this clonotype. This chain links TRBV11-3 with TRBJ2-5, with no clear D. This CDR3 has 11 amino acids. V shed 11 bases and J shed 0 bases, with 7 bases lying between them. Germline V CDR1 and CDR2: SGHNT, YENEEA. The CDR3 region has the DNA TGTGCCTCGCGGTACCAAGAGACCCAGTACTTC. Protein product: CASRYQETQYF.

The chain couples TRBV24-1 to TRBJ2-4; the D is unclear. The germline gives CDR1 KGHDR, CDR2 SFDVKD. V lost 3 bases and J lost 8, with 10 bases in between. CDR3 length: 13 amino acids. Written as DNA, the CDR3 is TGTGCCACCAGTGATCCGACCCTGGACATTCAGTACTTC. Translated, it gives CATSDPTLDIQYF.

This chain uses TRBV5-1 with TRBJ1-1, with a possible D match to TRBD1 (6 bases). The CDR3 has 14 amino acids. Germline-derived CDR1 and CDR2 are SGHRS and YFSETQ. V dropped 6 bases and J dropped 0 bases, with 12 bases sitting between them. CDR3 sequence (DNA): TGCGCCAGCATGCCGGGGGCCCTGAACACTGAAGCTTTCTTT. This codes for CASMPGALNTEAFF.

This rearrangement joins TRBV12-3 or TRBV12-4 to TRBJ1-5; D is perhaps TRBD1 (5 bases). Trimming shortened V by 8 bases and J by 6 bases, and 14 bases separated the two germline ends. The length of the CDR3 is 13 residues. The CDR3 nucleotides read TGTGCCAGCGCCCCCGGGGGAAGTCAGCCCCAGCATTTT. Protein sequence: CASAPGGSQPQHF.

In this sample, this clonotype turned up a few times. This rearrangement joins TRBV20-1 to TRBJ1-5; D remains ambiguous. The germline V gene encodes CDR1 DFQATT and CDR2 SNEGSKA (reference sequence). This CDR3 has 11 amino acids. Trimming removed 4 bases from V and 11 bases from J, with 12 bases in between. Here the CDR3 DNA reads TGCAGTGCTAACCGCGCCCAGGCCCAGCATTTT. Amino acid sequence: CSANRAQAQHF.

The chain has TRBV2 and TRBJ2-2; TRBD2 agrees at 8 bases. The junction had 11 bases not matched to a gene; V was cut back by 5 bases and J by 0 bases. The CDR3 spans 18 residues. Germline CDR1 and CDR2: SNHLY and FYNNEI. CDR3 amino acids: CASSPGRLAGPNTGELFF. CDR3 nucleotides: TGTGCCAGCAGTCCCGGGAGGCTAGCGGGCCCGAACACCGGGGAGCTGTTTTTT.

This clonotype was seen only a few times. The chain links TRBV5-6 to TRBJ2-1, with 9 bases aligning to TRBD2. With 3 bases clipped from V and 7 bases from J, the junction kept 11 bases outside the gene matches. The CDR3 is 16 amino acids. The germline V gene encodes CDR1 SGHDT and CDR2 YYEEEE. CDR3 in amino acids: CASSSLAGEIRNEQFF. DNA of the CDR3: TGTGCCAGCAGCTCGTTAGCGGGAGAGATAAGGAATGAGCAGTTCTTC.

The chain joins TRBV12-3 or TRBV12-4 to TRBJ2-5, with D tentatively TRBD2 (5 bases). The CDR3 totals 13 residues. V lost 6 bases to trimming and J lost 1 base, with 9 bases between them. CDR3: CASRREFQETQYF. The CDR3 region has the DNA TGTGCCAGCAGAAGGGAGTTCCAAGAGACCCAGTACTTC.

The chain has TRBV4-1 and TRBJ1-2; 9 nucleotides agree with TRBD1. The V and J ends lost 5 bases and 5 bases, in that order; junction bases with no gene match: 6. Germline lookup yields CDR1 MGHRA and CDR2 YSYEKL. The CDR3 totals 14 residues. In DNA, the CDR3 is TGCGCCAGCAGCTTACGGGACAGGGAGTATGGCTACACCTTC. Translated, it gives CASSLRDREYGYTF.

This clonotype was counted between two and nine times. This chain links TRBV10-3 with TRBJ1-1, with 9 nucleotides matching TRBD1. The V segment lost 6 bases and the J segment 1 base; nucleotides outside the gene matches: 3. The CDR3 covers 14 residues. The germline V gene encodes CDR1 ENHRY and CDR2 SYGVKD. The CDR3, as DNA: TGTGCCATCAGCCTGGACAGGGGGAACACTGAAGCTTTCTTT. This translates into CAISLDRGNTEAFF.

The V gene is TRBV5-1, the J gene TRBJ2-2; D unresolved. The CDR3 is made up of 14 amino acids. Per germline, CDR1 SGHRS and CDR2 YFSETQ. The germline V and J ends were trimmed by 3 bases and 5 bases, with 11 bases remaining between them. The CDR3 loop is CASSSGESTGELFF. For the CDR3, the DNA is TGCGCCAGCAGCTCTGGTGAGAGTACCGGGGAGCTGTTTTTT.

This clonotype was counted only a few times. The chain recombines TRBV20-1 with TRBJ2-1; TRBD2 aligns across 8 bases. The CDR3 is made up of 12 amino acids. The V segment lost 3 bases and the J segment 8 bases; nucleotides outside the gene matches: 3. CDR1 and CDR2 from the germline V gene are DFQATT and SNEGSKA (reference sequence). The CDR3 reads CSASVGGDEQFF. For the CDR3, the DNA is TGCAGTGCTAGCGTCGGGGGGGATGAGCAGTTCTTC.

The table lists this clonotype with a few counts. V and J are TRBV10-3 and TRBJ1-1; D is uncertain. V shed 3 bases and J shed 6 bases, with 14 bases lying between them. This CDR3 comprises 14 residues. Germline V CDR1 and CDR2: ENHRY, SYGVKD. The CDR3 protein is CAISEREMFPEAFF. The CDR3 DNA is TGTGCCATCAGTGAAAGGGAAATGTTCCCTGAAGCTTTCTTT.

Of note for this clonotype: The junction departs from germline at one end; a sequencing error may be responsible. The chain carries TRBV4-1 and TRBJ2-1; TRBD2 aligns across 15 bases. The CDR3 is 16 amino acids. CDR1 MGHRA and CDR2 YSYEKL come from the germline V gene. CDR3 bases: TGCGCCAGCAGCTTACGGACTAGCGGGAGGGCTGATGAACAGTTCTTC. It specifies CASSLRTSGRADEQFF.

V is TRBV27 and J is TRBJ2-3; D uncertain. The CDR3 loop spans 17 amino acids. The V end lost 4 bases, the J end lost 6 bases, and 23 bases lay between the germline ends. Germline CDR1 MNHEY, CDR2 SMNVEV (reference sequence). The CDR3 protein is CASSSLLGPSARDTQYF. DNA for the CDR3: TGTGCCAGCAGTTCTCTCCTCGGGCCCTCGGCCCGTGATACGCAGTATTTT.

The chain employs TRBV29-1 and TRBJ2-3, with D hard to call. Germline CDR1 reads SQVTM; CDR2 reads ANQGSEA. This CDR3 contains 14 residues. Between the trimmed V and J ends, which lost 3 bases and 4 bases, there was a span of 14 bases. The CDR3 sequence is CSVEAVYRADTQYF. In nucleotides, the CDR3 is TGCAGCGTTGAGGCCGTGTATCGAGCAGATACGCAGTATTTT.

The V gene is TRBV20-1, the J gene TRBJ1-1; D not resolved. This CDR3 is built from 13 residues. Germline loops: CDR1 DFQATT, CDR2 SNEGSKA (reference sequence). Trimming pared 1 base from V and 1 base from J, leaving 7 bases between. The CDR3 here is CSARGVENTEAFF. CDR3 nucleotides: TGCAGTGCTAGAGGGGTTGAGAACACTGAAGCTTTCTTT.

This clonotype occurred a few times. The chain joins TRBV30 to TRBJ2-3, with D perhaps matching TRBD1 (6 bases). The CDR3 extends over 12 amino acids. Trimming left V 2 bases short and J 6 bases short, with 9 bases between. Germline V gene lookup returns CDR1 GTSNPN and CDR2 SVGIG (reference sequence). CDR3 protein: CAWSRQGDTQYF. CDR3 bases: TGTGCCTGGAGTAGGCAGGGGGATACGCAGTATTTT. The whole variable domain, filled in from reference TRBV30 and TRBJ2-3, reads SQTIHQWPATLVQPVGSPLSLECTVEGTSNPNLYWYRQAAGRGLQLLFYSVGIGQISSEVPQNLSASRPQDRQFILSSKKLLLSDSGFYLCAWSRQGDTQYFGPGTRLTVL.

This clonotype was counted between two and nine times. Germline is not matched at one junction end, which may reflect a read error. The J gene is TRBJ1-1, the V gene TRBV3-1; no definite D call. This CDR3 spans 13 amino acids. Per the germline V gene, CDR1 is LGHDT and CDR2 is YNNKEL (reference sequence). CDR3 in DNA: TGTGCCAGCAGCCAACACCCGAACGCTGAAGCTTTCTTT. Protein: CASSQHPNAEAFF.

The chain couples TRBV5-4 to TRBJ2-3; a weak D match, TRBD1 (6 bases). CDR3 length: 16 amino acids. Germline-derived CDR1 and CDR2 are SGHNT and YYREEE (reference sequence). The V gene lost 4 bases and the J gene lost 4 bases, with 19 bases spanning the gap. The CDR3 loop reads CASSPDQGQRADTQYF. The CDR3 DNA follows: TGTGCCAGCAGCCCGGACCAGGGGCAGAGGGCAGATACGCAGTATTTT.

The chain is built from TRBV20-1 and TRBJ2-3, with D perhaps matching TRBD2 (6 bases). The CDR3 extends over 12 amino acids. The V gene's germline CDR1 is DFQATT and CDR2 SNEGSKA (reference sequence). V was trimmed by 5 bases and J by 2 bases, leaving 8 bases between them. CDR3 sequence reads: CSAREPTDTQYF. The CDR3 bases are TGCAGTGCTCGGGAGCCCACAGATACGCAGTATTTT.

This chain joins TRBV9 and TRBJ1-1; 7 bases fit TRBD1. The CDR3 is 15 residues long. The ends lost 4 bases at V and 3 bases at J; junction bases unmatched: 9. The germline V gene encodes CDR1 SGDLS and CDR2 YYNGEE. CDR3 protein: CASSIRDRADTEAFF. CDR3 DNA sequence: TGTGCCAGCAGCATCCGCGACAGGGCCGACACTGAAGCTTTCTTT.

In this sample, this clonotype turned up a few times. This sequence joins TRBV5-1 and TRBJ1-1; no firm D call. From germline, CDR1 is SGHRS and CDR2 YFSETQ. This CDR3 spans 15 amino acids. V lost 4 bases, J lost 3 bases, and 16 bases lay in between. The CDR3 nucleotides are TGCGCCAGCAGCCCGGTGGTAGTGGGAGACACTGAAGCTTTCTTT. Encoded protein: CASSPVVVGDTEAFF.

The table lists this clonotype with a few counts. The chain couples TRBV12-3 or TRBV12-4 to TRBJ2-7; a weak D match, TRBD2 (6 bases). Trimming removed 5 bases at V and 6 bases at J, with 14 bases between. The CDR3 contains 13 residues. CDR3 nucleotides: TGTGCCAGCAGTAGGAGGGGATTTTCCGAGCAGTACTTC. Residues: CASSRRGFSEQYF.